Following are 27 T cell receptor beta chains from one sample sequenced in a study of blood T cell repertoires in COVID-19. Measured with immunoSEQ multiplex PCR; TCRdb has only the in-frame clones, and not every one. The data contain roughly 140,000 clones, more than 70% of them seen just once; the ten biggest clones take up 25% to 30%. The material sequenced was peripheral blood. These receptors came from a human donor in a cohort sampled during active COVID-19.

The gene calls are TRBV7-9 and TRBJ2-1; D gene ambiguous. The CDR3 totals 12 residues. Germline CDR1 SEHNR, CDR2 FQNEAQ (reference sequence). Between the trimmed V and J ends, which lost 4 bases and 4 bases, there was a span of 5 bases. CDR3 in amino acids: CASSSQYNEQFF. The CDR3 DNA follows: TGTGCCAGCAGCTCCCAATACAATGAGCAGTTCTTC.

This clone was recorded only once. The rearrangement links TRBV9 to TRBJ2-2; TRBD1 agrees at 7 bases. CDR3 length equals 16 residues. V gave up 4 bases and J gave up 4 bases; unmatched junction bases: 10. Looked up from germline, CDR1 is SGDLS and CDR2 is YYNGEE. CDR3 sequence reads: CASSPLRGPVTGELFF. The DNA for the CDR3 is TGTGCCAGCAGCCCGCTAAGGGGGCCGGTCACCGGGGAGCTGTTTTTT.

Here the CDR3 DNA reads TGTGCCAGTAGTGCGGGGGGCAGCTCTAATACGCAGTATTTT. Its protein product is CASSAGGSSNTQYF. V and J are TRBV19 and TRBJ2-3, with 8 positions matching TRBD2. The CDR3 length is 14 residues. Trimming at V came to 5 bases and at J to 7 bases, leaving 8 bases not matched to a gene. In germline, CDR1 is LNHDA, CDR2 SQIVND (reference sequence). The whole variable domain, filled in from reference TRBV19 and TRBJ2-3, reads DGGITQSPKYLFRKEGQNVTLSCEQNLNHDAMYWYRQDPGQGLRLIYYSQIVNDFQKGDIAEGYSVSREKKESFPLTVTSAQKNPTAFYLCASSAGGSSNTQYFGPGTRLTVL.

This clone was recorded once. The V gene is TRBV7-6, the J gene TRBJ2-7, with 9 bases matching TRBD2. Germline V gives CDR1 SGHVS, CDR2 FNYEAQ. This CDR3 has 15 residues. J gave up 0 bases and V 5 bases, and 5 bases lay outside the gene matches. The CDR3 protein is CASSPGTSLSYEQYF. The CDR3 DNA follows: TGTGCCAGCAGCCCTGGGACTAGCCTCTCCTACGAGCAGTACTTC.

A few counts support this clone. The chain joins TRBV5-1 to TRBJ2-2; D is ambiguous. The CDR3 is made up of 13 amino acids. Trimming took off 5 bases at V and 0 bases at J, with 5 bases between the two ends. Germline V lookup: CDR1 SGHRS, CDR2 YFSETQ. CDR3 loop: CASRRANTGELFF. The CDR3 region has the DNA TGCGCCAGCAGACGCGCGAACACCGGGGAGCTGTTTTTT.

The V and J genes are TRBV29-1 and TRBJ2-3; tentatively, D is TRBD1 (5 bases). Per germline, CDR1 SQVTM and CDR2 ANQGSEA. CDR3 length: 16 amino acids. Trimming left V 4 bases short and J 5 bases short, with 22 bases between. The CDR3 region is CSVGTTSAVKKDTQYF. The DNA of the CDR3 is TGCAGCGTTGGGACAACAAGCGCAGTTAAAAAAGATACGCAGTATTTT.

The genes are TRBV5-1 and TRBJ2-7, with D possibly matching TRBD1 (6 bases). V was cut by 3 bases and J by 4 bases, with 14 bases left in between. Germline V gene data show CDR1 as SGHRS and CDR2 as YFSETQ. This CDR3 is 14 amino acids long. The CDR3 bases are TGCGCCAGCAGCTGGACAGCAACTTCTTACGAGCAGTACTTC. This sequence encodes CASSWTATSYEQYF.

The V gene is TRBV5-1, the J gene TRBJ1-2; 7 positions match TRBD1. The length of the CDR3 is 14 residues. V was pared by 7 bases and J by 4 bases, with 10 bases of the junction left unmatched. Germline CDR1 is SGHRS and CDR2 is YFSETQ. The CDR3, as DNA: TGCGCCAGCGGCCCTCAGGGGGGACCCTATGGCTACACCTTC. Protein product: CASGPQGGPYGYTF.

The CDR3 DNA reads as TGTGCCAGCAGCCCCCGTCCTAGTTCCTACAATGAGCAGTTCTTC. It is translated as CASSPRPSSYNEQFF. The rearrangement links TRBV6-5 to TRBJ2-1; D unresolved. Germline V lookup: CDR1 MNHEY, CDR2 SVGAGI. The CDR3 contains 15 residues. V lost 6 bases and J lost 1, with 13 bases in between.

This chain uses TRBV5-1 with TRBJ1-2; 8 positions match TRBD1. J gave up 3 bases and V 4 bases, and 5 bases lay outside the gene matches. This CDR3 contains 14 residues. Germline loops: CDR1 SGHRS, CDR2 YFSETQ. The CDR3 protein is CASSPDRGDYGYTF. CDR3 nucleotide sequence: TGCGCCAGCAGCCCTGACAGGGGAGACTATGGCTACACCTTC.

This chain uses TRBV7-9 with TRBJ1-3; possible D gene TRBD1, 6 bases. There are 16 residues in the CDR3. The germline V gene has CDR1 SEHNR and CDR2 FQNEAQ (reference sequence). V was clipped by 3 bases and J by 1 base, with 13 bases between them. This CDR3 is CASSLNRAASGNTIYF. As DNA, the CDR3 is TGTGCCAGCAGCTTGAACAGGGCTGCATCTGGAAACACCATATATTTT.

This chain links TRBV7-2 with TRBJ2-3; the match to TRBD1 covers 7 bases. The CDR3 sequence is 14 residues long. Germline CDR1 reads SGHTA; CDR2 reads FQGNSA. The V gene end was trimmed by 4 bases and the J gene end by 6 bases; junction bases not matched to a gene: 7. For the CDR3, the DNA is TGTGCCAGCAGCTCAAGACAGGGTCGGGATACGCAGTATTTT. Translated, it gives CASSSRQGRDTQYF.

The gene calls are TRBV15 and TRBJ2-5; D is possibly TRBD2 (6 bases). V was cut by 3 bases and J by 4 bases, with 18 bases left in between. Germline CDR1 and CDR2: LNHNV and YYDKDF (reference sequence). This CDR3 spans 16 amino acids. This CDR3 reads CATSRGLTRSGETQYF. The DNA of the CDR3 is TGTGCCACCAGCAGGGGATTGACTAGAAGTGGAGAGACCCAGTACTTC. Supplemented by reference TRBV15 and TRBJ2-5, the full variable domain reads DAMVIQNPRYQVTQFGKPVTLSCSQTLNHNVMYWYQQKSSQAPKLLFHYYDKDFNNEADTPDNFQSRRPNTSFCFLDIRSPGLGDTAMYLCATSRGLTRSGETQYFGPGTRLLVL.

A note on this clone: The identical CDR3 is also encoded by other nucleotide sequences in the sample. The chain is built from TRBV12-3 or TRBV12-4 and TRBJ2-5; weak D call: TRBD2 (5 bases). The ends were cut back, 9 bases at V and 4 bases at J, with 6 bases in the middle. The length of the CDR3 is 10 residues. The CDR3 region is CASGGETQYF. The CDR3 DNA is TGTGCCAGTGGAGGAGAGACCCAGTACTTC.

The V gene is TRBV27, the J gene TRBJ1-2, with D possibly matching TRBD1 (5 bases). Germline lookup yields CDR1 MNHEY and CDR2 SMNVEV (reference sequence). The V end was cut by 2 bases, the J end by 6 bases, with 16 bases between. The CDR3 runs to 15 residues. CDR3 nucleotides: TGTGCCAGCAGTTTACTGGGGCGCCTTTCGGATGGCTACACCTTC. Protein product: CASSLLGRLSDGYTF.

This chain joins TRBV5-1 and TRBJ2-7; a weak D match, TRBD2 (6 bases). CDR1 is SGHRS and CDR2 is YFSETQ in the germline V gene. Trimming removed 0 bases at V and 0 bases at J, with 13 bases between. There are 16 residues in the CDR3. CDR3 protein: CASSLDLRGNSYEQYF. The CDR3 DNA reads TGCGCCAGCAGCTTGGACTTGCGGGGAAACTCCTACGAGCAGTACTTC.

Regarding this clone: Other DNA sequences in this sample translate to the same CDR3. J is TRBJ2-3 and V is TRBV5-1; weak D call: TRBD2 (5 bases). The V end was cut by 0 bases, the J end by 2 bases, with 7 bases between. The CDR3 spans 14 residues. CDR1 is SGHRS, CDR2 YFSETQ, per germline. The CDR3 sequence is CASSLDGLTDTQYF. The CDR3, as DNA: TGCGCCAGCAGCTTGGACGGACTCACAGATACGCAGTATTTT.

V usage is TRBV9 and J usage is TRBJ1-1; no clear D. The germline V gene encodes CDR1 SGDLS and CDR2 YYNGEE. The CDR3 totals 15 residues. Trimming removed 0 bases from V and 0 bases from J, with 9 bases in between. In DNA form, the CDR3 reads TGTGCCAGCAGCGTAGCTACGGGGTTGAACACTGAAGCTTTCTTT. This sequence encodes CASSVATGLNTEAFF.

The rearrangement uses TRBV3-1 (or the pseudogene TRBV3-2) and TRBJ1-2; TRBD1 aligns across 10 bases. CDR3 size: 16 residues. Germline V gene lookup returns CDR1 LGHDT and CDR2 YNNKEL (reference sequence). The J segment lost 2 bases and the V segment lost 1 base, leaving 4 bases of the junction unmatched. CDR3 residues: CASSQVLGQGNYGYTF. The CDR3 region has the DNA TGTGCCAGCAGCCAAGTATTGGGACAGGGGAACTATGGCTACACCTTC.

The chain employs TRBV13 and TRBJ2-1; 8 bases line up with TRBD1. CDR1 is PRHDT, CDR2 FYEKMQ, per germline (reference sequence). The CDR3 length is 16 residues. V lost 0 bases to trimming and J lost 6 bases; unmatched junction nucleotides: 7. The CDR3 DNA follows: TGTGCCAGCAGCTTAGGCCTCCAGGGGGCGTTCAATGAGCAGTTCTTC. Its protein product is CASSLGLQGAFNEQFF. The full variable domain, completed using reference TRBV13 and TRBJ2-1, is AAGVIQSPRHLIKEKRETATLKCYPIPRHDTVYWYQQGPGQDPQFLISFYEKMQSDKGSIPDRFSAQQFSDYHSELNMSSLELGDSALYFCASSLGLQGAFNEQFFGPGTRLTVL.

This chain uses TRBV5-3 with TRBJ2-5; maybe TRBD2 (7 bases). TRBV5-3 is reported as an ORF; its role is uncertain. This CDR3 contains 15 residues. Trimming removed 2 bases from V and 5 bases from J, with 16 bases in between. CDR3 in amino acids: CARSFTGGRGETQYF. The CDR3 DNA sequence: TGTGCCAGAAGCTTTACGGGGGGCCGGGGGGAGACCCAGTACTTC.

This chain connects TRBV9 to TRBJ2-5; 12 bases map to TRBD2. Germline-derived CDR1 and CDR2 are SGDLS and YYNGEE. This CDR3 has 15 residues. Trimming took 4 bases from V and 5 from J; bases not matched to a gene: 6. The CDR3: CASSPTSGGTETQYF. CDR3 DNA sequence: TGTGCCAGCAGCCCCACTAGCGGGGGGACGGAGACCCAGTACTTC. The full variable domain, completed using reference TRBV9 and TRBJ2-5, is DSGVTQTPKHLITATGQRVTLRCSPRSGDLSVYWYQQSLDQGLQFLIQYYNGEERAKGNILERFSAQQFPDLHSELNLSSLELGDSALYFCASSPTSGGTETQYFGPGTRLLVL.

This chain connects TRBV2 to TRBJ2-1, with 8 nucleotides matching TRBD2. Germline assignment: CDR1 SNHLY and CDR2 FYNNEI. CDR3 size: 16 residues. Trimming cost V 4 bases and J 1 base; bases outside gene matches: 6. CDR3 in DNA: TGTGCCAGCAGTGCTCGGGCTAGCGGGTCCTACAATGAGCAGTTCTTC. It specifies CASSARASGSYNEQFF.

This chain uses TRBV24-1 with TRBJ1-1; D remains ambiguous. V lost 0 bases to trimming and J lost 5 bases, with 6 bases between them. There are 13 residues in the CDR3. The germline gives CDR1 KGHDR, CDR2 SFDVKD. The CDR3 loop is CATSDLAGTEAFF. Here the CDR3 DNA reads TGTGCCACCAGTGATTTGGCGGGGACTGAAGCTTTCTTT.

The chain carries TRBV27 and TRBJ2-3; D is possibly TRBD1 (6 bases). The CDR3 loop spans 15 amino acids. CDR1 is MNHEY and CDR2 is SMNVEV in the germline V gene (reference sequence). Trimming took 5 bases from V and 1 from J, leaving 13 bases between them. The CDR3 DNA is TGTGCCAGCAGTAGACAGGTGGGGCGCACAGATACGCAGTATTTT. It is translated as CASSRQVGRTDTQYF.

The CDR3 sequence: CASSRDPNTEAFF. CDR3 DNA sequence: TGTGCCAGCAGCCGGGATCCGAACACTGAAGCTTTCTTT. This sequence joins TRBV7-9 and TRBJ1-1; no clear D gene. Germline CDR1 and CDR2: SEHNR and FQNEAQ (reference sequence). V was clipped by 5 bases and J by 1 base, with 8 bases between them. This CDR3 has 13 amino acids.

V is TRBV7-2 and J is TRBJ2-5; D may be TRBD2 (7 bases). CDR1 and CDR2 (germline): SGHTA, FQGNSA. Trimming removed 4 bases at V and 2 bases at J, with 11 bases between. The CDR3 covers 14 residues. The CDR3, as DNA: TGTGCCAGCAGCTGGGGGGGGCAGCAAGAGACCCAGTACTTC. Its translation is CASSWGGQQETQYF. Drawing the rest from reference TRBV7-2 and TRBJ2-5, the complete variable domain is GAGVSQSPSNKVTEKGKDVELRCDPISGHTALYWYRQSLGQGLEFLIYFQGNSAPDKSGLPSDRFSAERTGGSVSTLTIQRTQQEDSAVYLCASSWGGQQETQYFGPGTRLLVL.